These 13 T cell receptor beta chains were all obtained from the same sample, sequenced in a study of radiation and T cells in renal cell carcinoma. Time point here: baseline pretreatment blood. Described treatment: 15 Gy SBRT to primary tumor, nephrectomy 4 weeks later. Sequencing used immunoSEQ multiplex PCR; TCRdb keeps in-frame clones, though not all of them. Of about 130,000 clones listed, approximately 91% are singletons. The material was blood, obtained from a patient whose treatment included radiotherapy and nephrectomy. The receptors shown here come from a woman aged 50 to 60 with renal cell carcinoma.

The rearrangement uses TRBV30 and TRBJ1-2; D is unclear. Germline values: CDR1 GTSNPN, CDR2 SVGIG (reference sequence). This CDR3 comprises 12 residues. The V and J ends lost 0 bases and 7 bases respectively, with 9 bases between them. CDR3 nucleotides: TGTGCCTGGAGTGTGTCAGGCTTTGGCTACACCTTC. Protein product: CAWSVSGFGYTF.

The chain uses TRBV6-5 and TRBJ1-5; D not certain. Germline V gene data show CDR1 as MNHEY and CDR2 as SVGAGI. V was clipped by 2 bases and J by 0 bases, with 8 bases between them. This CDR3 spans 15 amino acids. CDR3: CASSYQKGSNQPQHF. DNA for the CDR3: TGTGCCAGCAGTTACCAGAAGGGTAGCAATCAGCCCCAGCATTTT.

This sequence joins TRBV5-6 and TRBJ1-3; no firm D call. CDR3 length: 15 amino acids. Germline V lookup: CDR1 SGHDT, CDR2 YYEEEE. V was clipped by 2 bases and J by 0 bases, with 9 bases between them. The CDR3 region is CASSFFQISGNTIYF. The CDR3, as DNA: TGTGCCAGCAGCTTCTTTCAGATCTCTGGAAACACCATATATTTT.

The rearrangement joins TRBV12-5 to TRBJ1-1, with D perhaps matching TRBD1 (5 bases). Germline values: CDR1 LGHNT, CDR2 FRNRAP. Trimming pared 1 base from V and 6 bases from J, leaving 12 bases between. The CDR3 has 14 amino acids. CDR3: CASGLEVAGAEAFF. Written as DNA, the CDR3 is TGTGCTAGTGGTTTGGAGGTTGCGGGGGCTGAAGCTTTCTTT.

This sequence joins TRBV5-8 and TRBJ1-6; a possible D gene is TRBD1 (6 bases). The CDR3 is made up of 15 amino acids. Germline CDR1 and CDR2: SGHTS and YDEGEE. Trimming cost V 2 bases and J 9 bases, with 15 bases left between them. In DNA form, the CDR3 reads TGTGCCAGCAGCTTTTTGCAGGGGTGGAGTTCACCCCTCCACTTT. This gives the protein CASSFLQGWSSPLHF.

The chain carries TRBV5-6 and TRBJ1-2; D unresolved. The CDR3 covers 15 residues. The V gene's germline CDR1 is SGHDT and CDR2 YYEEEE. V lost 0 bases to trimming and J lost 7 bases, with 16 bases between them. The CDR3: CASSLDPLAGSGYTF. The CDR3 DNA sequence: TGTGCCAGCAGCTTGGACCCCTTGGCAGGAAGTGGCTACACCTTC.

The rearrangement uses TRBV18 and TRBJ1-2; possibly TRBD1 for D (6 bases). Trimming pared 2 bases from V and 0 bases from J, leaving 7 bases between. Per the germline V gene, CDR1 is KGHSH and CDR2 is LQKENI. This CDR3 comprises 14 residues. Here the CDR3 DNA reads TGTGCCAGCTCACCAGGACAGACTAACTATGGCTACACCTTC. This encodes CASSPGQTNYGYTF. Filled out from reference TRBV18 and TRBJ1-2, the complete variable domain reads NAGVMQNPRHLVRRRGQEARLRCSPMKGHSHVYWYRQLPEEGLKFMVYLQKENIIDESGMPKERFSAEFPKEGPSILRIQQVVRGDSAAYFCASSPGQTNYGYTFGSGTRLTVV.

This clone was observed once. This chain links TRBV5-1 with TRBJ2-3, with D perhaps TRBD1 or TRBD2 (5 bases each). The CDR3 sequence is 14 residues long. Germline V CDR1 and CDR2: SGHRS, YFSETQ. Trimming removed 0 bases at V and 6 bases at J, with 11 bases between. CDR3 nucleotides: TGCGCCAGCAGCTTGGGGGGACCCCAGGATACGCAGTATTTT. Translation: CASSLGGPQDTQYF. Full variable domain (missing parts from reference TRBV5-1 and TRBJ2-3): KAGVTQTPRYLIKTRGQQVTLSCSPISGHRSVSWYQQTPGQGLQFLFEYFSETQRNKGNFPGRFSGRQFSNSRSEMNVSTLELGDSALYLCASSLGGPQDTQYFGPGTRLTVL.

With regard to this clone: Other nucleotide sequences in the sample specify the same CDR3. The chain combines TRBV5-1 with TRBJ2-5; D remains unclear. This CDR3 comprises 14 residues. Between the trimmed V and J ends, which lost 0 bases and 1 base, there was a span of 7 bases. In germline, CDR1 is SGHRS, CDR2 YFSETQ. The CDR3 bases are TGCGCCAGCAGCTTGGGGCTACTCCAAGAGACCCAGTACTTC. Amino acid sequence: CASSLGLLQETQYF.

The genes are TRBV2 and TRBJ1-2, with 7 bases matching TRBD1. CDR3 length: 15 residues. Germline V gene sequence: CDR1 SNHLY, CDR2 FYNNEI. V was pared by 3 bases and J by 8 bases, with 12 bases of the junction left unmatched. In nucleotides, the CDR3 is TGTGCCAGCAGTGATCGTGACAGGGCTCTCTACGGCTACACCTTC. This gives the protein CASSDRDRALYGYTF. Full variable domain (rest looked up from reference TRBV2 and TRBJ1-2): EPEVTQTPSHQVTQMGQEVILRCVPISNHLYFYWYRQILGQKVEFLVSFYNNEISEKSEIFDDQFSVERPDGSNFTLKIRSTKLEDSAMYFCASSDRDRALYGYTFGSGTRLTVV.

This chain links TRBV19 with TRBJ2-5; D possibly corresponds to TRBD2 (5 bases). V gave up 7 bases and J gave up 4 bases, with 13 bases separating them. The CDR3 runs to 13 residues. The germline CDR1 and CDR2 sequences are LNHDA and SQIVND (reference sequence). CDR3 sequence reads: CASTRDGGETQYF. The CDR3 nucleotides read TGTGCCAGTACCCGGGATGGTGGAGAGACCCAGTACTTC.

The CDR3 DNA sequence: TGTGCCAGCAGCCGAACCGGCCCGGACGGCGGGGAGCTGTTTTTT. Its translation: CASSRTGPDGGELFF. This chain joins TRBV11-3 and TRBJ2-2; D gene unclear. CDR1 is SGHNT, CDR2 YENEEA, per germline. The CDR3 sequence is 15 residues long. V was pared by 5 bases and J by 7 bases, with 17 bases between.

The chain carries TRBV9 and TRBJ1-2, with D maybe TRBD1 (6 bases). Germline V gives CDR1 SGDLS, CDR2 YYNGEE. The V gene lost 3 bases and the J gene lost 4 bases, with 10 bases spanning the gap. This CDR3 has 13 residues. CDR3 amino acids: CASSAQGSYGYTF. The DNA of the CDR3 is TGTGCCAGCAGCGCTCAGGGGAGCTATGGCTACACCTTC.